This passage covers 10 T cell receptor beta chains from one sample sequenced in a study of blood T cell repertoires in COVID-19. The assay was immunoSEQ multiplex PCR, and TCRdb's table has in-frame clones only and misses some. The sample lists fewer than 200,000 clones, roughly 80% occurring once. Input material: peripheral blood. The receptor source for this set is a human donor in a cohort sampled during active COVID-19.

The V and J genes are TRBV15 and TRBJ1-3; no firm D call. The germline V gene encodes CDR1 LNHNV and CDR2 YYDKDF (reference sequence). Deletions cut 8 bases from V and 0 bases from J, with 11 bases between. This CDR3 spans 14 amino acids. CDR3 region: CATSVGSSGNTIYF. In nucleotides, the CDR3 is TGTGCCACCTCCGTGGGGAGCTCTGGAAACACCATATATTTT.

The V gene is TRBV6-2 or TRBV6-3, the J gene TRBJ1-1; the D gene is possibly TRBD1 (6 bases). V was shortened by 2 bases and J by 1 base, with 8 bases between the two germline ends. Per the germline V gene, CDR1 is MNHEY and CDR2 is SVGEGT. The CDR3 covers 14 residues. CDR3 region: CASSYTQGNTEAFF. For the CDR3, the DNA is TGTGCCAGCAGTTACACACAGGGGAACACTGAAGCTTTCTTT.

This clone was observed a single time. The rearrangement uses TRBV5-6 and TRBJ1-2, with TRBD1 as a possible D gene (6 bases). This CDR3 has 18 amino acids. Germline V gene lookup returns CDR1 SGHDT and CDR2 YYEEEE. Trimming cost V 0 bases and J 2 bases, with 20 bases left between them. The CDR3 nucleotides read TGTGCCAGCAGCTTGGAGGTGCGCAGGGGATCCCTCAACTATGGCTACACCTTC. It yields the protein CASSLEVRRGSLNYGYTF.

This chain joins TRBV19 and TRBJ1-2, with TRBD1 matching 10 bases. Losses at the gene ends were 5 bases for V and 3 bases for J; bases not matched to a gene: 9. This CDR3 spans 16 amino acids. Germline lookup yields CDR1 LNHDA and CDR2 SQIVND (reference sequence). The CDR3 loop reads CASSGQGVLGDYGYTF. The CDR3 DNA reads as TGTGCCAGTAGTGGACAGGGGGTCCTCGGAGACTATGGCTACACCTTC.

This chain uses TRBV6-5 with TRBJ2-2; D is undetermined. Germline V CDR1 and CDR2: MNHEY, SVGAGI. V was trimmed by 2 bases and J by 6 bases, leaving 13 bases between them. This CDR3 region has 15 residues. Here the CDR3 reads CASSYRFVEAGELFF. The DNA of the CDR3 is TGTGCCAGCAGTTACCGTTTCGTAGAGGCCGGGGAGCTGTTTTTT.

This clone was seen more than once but under ten times. This sequence joins TRBV5-4 and TRBJ2-1; 7 bases are shared with TRBD2. Germline V lookup: CDR1 SGHNT, CDR2 YYREEE (reference sequence). Germline trimming cut 3 bases from V and 4 bases from J; bases unmatched to any gene: 7. The CDR3 extends over 15 amino acids. CDR3 sequence: CASSSRSGTYNEQFF. CDR3 coding DNA: TGTGCCAGCAGCTCGAGGAGCGGGACTTACAATGAGCAGTTCTTC.

This chain joins TRBV2 and TRBJ2-7, with D possibly TRBD1 on 5 matching bases. Germline CDR1 reads SNHLY; CDR2 reads FYNNEI. V was trimmed by 2 bases and J by 3 bases, leaving 8 bases between them. The CDR3 loop spans 13 amino acids. CDR3 DNA sequence: TGTGCCAGCAGTGAAAGGACAATCTACGAGCAGTACTTC. Translated, it gives CASSERTIYEQYF.

V is TRBV21-1 and J is TRBJ2-3; the table assigns TRBD2, which was not confirmed against the DNA. TRBV21-1 is recorded as a pseudogene. The CDR3 runs 15 residues. The CDR3 here is CATLKSPSGGDTQYF. The DNA for the CDR3 is TGTGCCACTCTCAAAAGCCCTAGCGGGGGAGATACGCAGTATTTT.

V gene TRBV19 combines with J gene TRBJ1-2, with TRBD1 matching 9 bases. V shed 3 bases, J shed 4 bases, and the junction held 6 bases outside the gene matches. Germline assignment: CDR1 LNHDA and CDR2 SQIVND (reference sequence). This CDR3 has 15 amino acids. CDR3 DNA: TGTGCCAGTAGTATCCCCGGACAGGGGATCTATGGCTACACCTTC. Translation gives CASSIPGQGIYGYTF. Filled out from reference TRBV19 and TRBJ1-2, the complete variable domain reads DGGITQSPKYLFRKEGQNVTLSCEQNLNHDAMYWYRQDPGQGLRLIYYSQIVNDFQKGDIAEGYSVSREKKESFPLTVTSAQKNPTAFYLCASSIPGQGIYGYTFGSGTRLTVV.

The chain uses TRBV14 and TRBJ2-7, with TRBD1 matching 9 bases. Germline values: CDR1 SGHDN, CDR2 FVKESK. With 3 bases clipped from V and 2 bases from J, the junction kept 8 bases outside the gene matches. The length of the CDR3 is 16 residues. The CDR3, as DNA: TGTGCCAGCAGCCATTTTCTGGGGACAGGGACCTACGAGCAGTACTTC. Translating it yields CASSHFLGTGTYEQYF.